The 4 T cell receptor beta chains reported below all come from one sample, sequenced in a study of OX40 agonist ivuxolimab in advanced cancers. Profiling relied on immunoSEQ multiplex PCR, and the TCRdb table lists in-frame clones only, not all of them. The sample consists of tens of thousands of clones, 78% of them appearing once. Sequencing was performed on CD4+ or CD8+ T cells sorted from blood, taken in a trial of the OX40 agonist ivuxolimab. The source is an adult with an advanced solid tumor such as melanoma, head and neck, liver or kidney cancer.

This clone was picked up a small number of times. V usage is TRBV7-9 and J usage is TRBJ2-5, with D uncertain. CDR3 size: 15 residues. CDR1 is SEHNR, CDR2 FQNEAQ, per germline (reference sequence). V was shortened by 6 bases and J by 2 bases, with 16 bases between the two germline ends. The CDR3 sequence is CASSLGNSEQETQYF. DNA for the CDR3: TGTGCCAGCAGTCTTGGGAACAGCGAGCAAGAGACCCAGTACTTC.

The genes are TRBV30 and TRBJ1-1; D is ambiguous. The CDR3 totals 13 residues. Germline values: CDR1 GTSNPN, CDR2 SVGIG (reference sequence). V lost 0 bases and J lost 4, with 9 bases in between. The CDR3 region is CAWSVWVGTEAFF. The CDR3, as DNA: TGTGCCTGGAGTGTATGGGTGGGCACTGAAGCTTTCTTT.

V is TRBV28 and J is TRBJ2-3; D is perhaps TRBD2 (5 bases). The length of the CDR3 is 15 residues. The germline gives CDR1 MDHEN, CDR2 SYDVKM. The V gene lost 5 bases and the J gene lost 3 bases, with 15 bases spanning the gap. CDR3 sequence: CASSASEAGTDTQYF. DNA of the CDR3: TGTGCCAGCAGTGCCTCGGAGGCAGGAACAGATACGCAGTATTTT.

CDR3 nucleotide sequence: TGTGCCAGCAGTTTCGGCATTAGCAATCAGCCCCAGCATTTT. Amino acid sequence: CASSFGISNQPQHF. The chain combines TRBV28 with TRBJ1-5; D remains ambiguous. V lost 3 bases and J 0 bases, leaving 6 bases between the germline ends. This CDR3 has 14 amino acids. Germline V gives CDR1 MDHEN, CDR2 SYDVKM.